This TCR beta chain was captured in a study of Ad26.COV2.S vaccination and SARS-CoV-2 variants. Overall study: This donor came from the COV1001 trial of Ad26.COV2.S. Study-wide findings and caveats: Substantial post-vaccination breadth of spike-specific CD8+ and CD4+ T cell responses was reported.

Assay: immunoSEQ multiplex PCR; the TCRdb copy retains only in-frame clones and omits some. The table lists around 400,000 clones, over 75% of them singletons. The treatment denotes: around 19 received Ad26.COV2.S at low or high dose, single or two shots; 5 received placebo; per-sample allocation not given. Samples came from day 63 after the first vaccine or placebo injection. Ad26 vector vaccine expressed Wuhan-strain SARS-CoV-2 spike. As concerns this clone: Its antigen is still unknown.

V lost 5 bases to trimming and J lost 0 bases, with 14 bases between them. The CDR3 consists of 16 residues. Per germline, CDR1 LNHDA and CDR2 SQIVND (reference sequence). This TCR derives from a person between 18 and 59 years old who received the Ad26.COV2.S COVID-19 vaccine or a placebo. The chain carries TRBV19 and TRBJ1-5; no clear D gene. The sample was peripheral blood, taken in a trial of Ad26.COV2.S vaccine versus placebo. The CDR3 protein is CASSLLSGHSNQPQHF. CDR3 DNA: TGTGCCAGTAGTCTTCTGTCGGGCCATAGCAATCAGCCCCAGCATTTT.